The rows below give T cell receptor beta chains drawn from one sample of a study of blood T cells in healthy people across ages. TCRdb processed the 5' RACE reads anew with MiXCR; each CDR3 protein has one entry. The profile shows roughly 1 million distinct CDR3 sequences, 25% of them singletons. The same specimen was also included in a second study, on T cells of mothers and their children.

Sequencing used blood. Every receptor here comes from a girl aged 2 to 9 in good health. The CDR3 runs from the conserved cysteine through the conserved F or W. A D gene is named only where the DNA matches it firmly. Expanded clones get a size class; other rows say once, few or many, or leave the size out.

clone_size | d_call | j_call | v_call | cdr3_nt | cdr3_aa
. | . | TRBJ1-1 | TRBV6-6 | TGTGCCAGCAGCACGACGACCGGGGGGGGCCTGAACACTGAAGCTTTCTTT | CASSTTTGGGLNTEAFF
. | . | TRBJ2-5 | TRBV16 | TGTGCCAGCAGCCAATCGACAGTCCAAGAGACCCAGTACTTC | CASSQSTVQETQYF
. | TRBD1 | TRBJ1-1 | TRBV29-1 | TGCAGAGCGGGGACAGGGGAAATCGAAGCTTTCTTT | CRAGTGEIEAFF
few | . | TRBJ2-5 | TRBV19 | TGTGCCAGTATTGTGGGTCTCCAAGAGACCCAGTACTTC | CASIVGLQETQYF
few | TRBD2 | TRBJ2-1 | TRBV28 | TGTGCCAGCAGTAAAGGAAGCGGGAGGGCCTACAATGAGCAGTTCTTC | CASSKGSGRAYNEQFF
. | . | TRBJ1-4 | TRBV6-5 | TGTGCCAGCAGTTACTCGAAGGAGGGCCGAGACCCGGAAAAACTGTTTTTT | CASSYSKEGRDPEKLFF
. | TRBD2 | TRBJ2-2 | TRBV6-5 | TGTGCCAGCAGTTACTCGAGTAGCGGGAGTCCTACGAACACCGGGGAGCTGTTTTTT | CASSYSSSGSPTNTGELFF
. | . | TRBJ2-7 | TRBV5-6 | TGTGCCAGCAGCTTGCGGAACGACTACGAGCAGTACTTC | CASSLRNDYEQYF
few | . | TRBJ1-1 | TRBV12-3/TRBV12-4 | TGTGCCAGCAGTTTATTCCGGGACAAGAACACTGAAGCTTTCTTT | CASSLFRDKNTEAFF
. | . | TRBJ1-1 | TRBV3-1 | TGTGCCAGCAGCCCGGACAGCGGGAACACTGAAGCTTTCTTT | CASSPDSGNTEAFF
once | . | TRBJ2-5 | TRBV7-2 | TGTGCCAGCAGCTTATATGGGCGGGGTCTCCAAGAGACCCAGTACTTC | CASSLYGRGLQETQYF
. | . | TRBJ2-3 | TRBV28 | TGTGCCAGCAGGGTACAGCGAACCCACACAGATACGCAGTATTTT | CASRVQRTHTDTQYF
. | . | TRBJ1-4 | TRBV6-5 | TGTGCCTGCAGTTCGAGGGGGAAACTGTTTTTT | CACSSRGKLFF